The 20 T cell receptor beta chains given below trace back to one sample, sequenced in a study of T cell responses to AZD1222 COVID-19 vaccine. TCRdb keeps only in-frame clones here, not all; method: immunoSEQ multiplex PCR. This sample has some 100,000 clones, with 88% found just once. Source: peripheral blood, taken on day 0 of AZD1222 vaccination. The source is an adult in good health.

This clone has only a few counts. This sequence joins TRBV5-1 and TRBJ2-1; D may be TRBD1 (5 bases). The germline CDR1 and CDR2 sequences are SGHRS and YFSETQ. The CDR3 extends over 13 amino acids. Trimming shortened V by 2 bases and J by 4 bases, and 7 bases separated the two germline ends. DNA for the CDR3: TGCGCCAGCAGCTTAGGGGAATACAATGAGCAGTTCTTC. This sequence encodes CASSLGEYNEQFF.

The CDR3, as DNA: TGTGCCAGCAGTTCTCTGGACTACGAGCAGTACTTC. Amino acid sequence: CASSSLDYEQYF. The chain recombines TRBV27 with TRBJ2-7; D not resolved. The V and J ends lost 4 bases and 3 bases respectively, with 7 bases between them. The CDR3 has 12 amino acids. Germline V CDR1 and CDR2: MNHEY, SMNVEV (reference sequence).

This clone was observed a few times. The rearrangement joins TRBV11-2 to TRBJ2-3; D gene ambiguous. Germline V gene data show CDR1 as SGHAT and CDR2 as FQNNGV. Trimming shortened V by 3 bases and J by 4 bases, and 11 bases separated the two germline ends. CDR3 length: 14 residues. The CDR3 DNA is TGTGCCAGCAGCTTCCAAATGGCATCAGATACGCAGTATTTT. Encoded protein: CASSFQMASDTQYF.

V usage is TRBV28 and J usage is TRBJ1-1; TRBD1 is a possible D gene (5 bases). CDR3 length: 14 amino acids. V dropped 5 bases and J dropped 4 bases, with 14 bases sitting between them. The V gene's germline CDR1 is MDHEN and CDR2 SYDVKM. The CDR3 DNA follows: TGTGCCAGCAGTCCCACGGGGGGGAGCACTGAAGCTTTCTTT. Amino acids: CASSPTGGSTEAFF.

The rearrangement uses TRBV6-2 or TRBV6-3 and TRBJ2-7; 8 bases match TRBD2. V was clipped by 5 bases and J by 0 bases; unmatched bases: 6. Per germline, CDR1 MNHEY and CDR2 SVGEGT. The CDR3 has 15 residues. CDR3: CASSLLAAHSYEQYF. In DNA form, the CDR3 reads TGTGCCAGCAGTCTACTAGCGGCTCACTCCTACGAGCAGTACTTC.

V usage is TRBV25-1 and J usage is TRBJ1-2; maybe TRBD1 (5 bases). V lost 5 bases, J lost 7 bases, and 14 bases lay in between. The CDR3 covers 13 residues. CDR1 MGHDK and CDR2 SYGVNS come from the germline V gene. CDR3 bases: TGTGCCAGCAGTTCCCGGGGGTGGGCTGGCTACACCTTC. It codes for CASSSRGWAGYTF.

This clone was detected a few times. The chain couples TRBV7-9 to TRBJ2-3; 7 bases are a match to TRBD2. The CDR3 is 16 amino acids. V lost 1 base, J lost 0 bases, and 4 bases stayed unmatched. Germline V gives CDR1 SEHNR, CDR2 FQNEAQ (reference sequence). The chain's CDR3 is CASSLDGGGSTDTQYF. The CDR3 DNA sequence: TGTGCCAGCAGCTTAGATGGGGGGGGTAGCACAGATACGCAGTATTTT.

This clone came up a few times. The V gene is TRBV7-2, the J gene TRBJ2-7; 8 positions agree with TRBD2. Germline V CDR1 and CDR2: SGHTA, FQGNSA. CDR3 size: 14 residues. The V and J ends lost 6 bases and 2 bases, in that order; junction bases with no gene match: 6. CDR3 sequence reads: CASREREWAYEQYF. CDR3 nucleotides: TGTGCCAGCAGGGAGCGGGAGTGGGCCTACGAGCAGTACTTC.

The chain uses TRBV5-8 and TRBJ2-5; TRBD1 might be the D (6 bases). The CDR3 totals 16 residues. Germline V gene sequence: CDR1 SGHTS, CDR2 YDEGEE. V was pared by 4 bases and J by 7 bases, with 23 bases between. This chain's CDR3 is CASSRSRTVLTGTQYF. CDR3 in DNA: TGTGCCAGCAGCCGGTCCCGGACAGTCCTCACAGGGACCCAGTACTTC. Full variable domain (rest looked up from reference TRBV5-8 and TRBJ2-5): EAGVTQSPTHLIKTRGQQATLRCSPISGHTSVYWYQQALGLGLQFLLWYDEGEERNRGNFPPRFSGRQFPNYSSELNVNALELEDSALYLCASSRSRTVLTGTQYFGPGTRLLVL.

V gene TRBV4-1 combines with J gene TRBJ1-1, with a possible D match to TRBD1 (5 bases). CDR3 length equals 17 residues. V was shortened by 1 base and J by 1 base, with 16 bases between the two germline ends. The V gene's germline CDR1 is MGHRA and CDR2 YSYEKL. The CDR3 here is CASSQGRGLGENTEAFF. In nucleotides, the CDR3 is TGCGCCAGCAGCCAAGGGCGGGGATTGGGGGAGAACACTGAAGCTTTCTTT.

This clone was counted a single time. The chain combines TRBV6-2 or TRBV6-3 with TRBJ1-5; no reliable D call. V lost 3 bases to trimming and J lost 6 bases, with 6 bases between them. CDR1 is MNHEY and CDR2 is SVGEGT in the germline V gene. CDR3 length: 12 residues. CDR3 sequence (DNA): TGTGCCAGCAGTTATAGGGTTCAGCCCCAGCATTTT. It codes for CASSYRVQPQHF.

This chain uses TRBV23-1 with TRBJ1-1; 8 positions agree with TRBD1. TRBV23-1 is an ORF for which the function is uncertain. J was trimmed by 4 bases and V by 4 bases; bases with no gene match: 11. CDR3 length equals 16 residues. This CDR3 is CASSLKQGGYCTEAFF. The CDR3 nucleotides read TGCGCCAGCAGTCTAAAACAGGGGGGTTATTGCACTGAAGCTTTCTTT.

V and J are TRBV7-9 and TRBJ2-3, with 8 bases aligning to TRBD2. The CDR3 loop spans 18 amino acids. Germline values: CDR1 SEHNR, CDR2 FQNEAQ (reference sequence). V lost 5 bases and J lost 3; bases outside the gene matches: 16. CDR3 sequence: CASSDLGWSGRGTDTQYF. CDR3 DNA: TGTGCCAGCAGCGATCTAGGGTGGAGCGGGAGAGGGACAGATACGCAGTATTTT.

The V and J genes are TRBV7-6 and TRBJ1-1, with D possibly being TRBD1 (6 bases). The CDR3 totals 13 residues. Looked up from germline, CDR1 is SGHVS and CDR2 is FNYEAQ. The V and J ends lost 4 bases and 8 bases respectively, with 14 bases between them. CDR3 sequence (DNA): TGTGCCAGCAGCTCAACCAGGCAGGGGGAAGCTTTCTTT. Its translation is CASSSTRQGEAFF.

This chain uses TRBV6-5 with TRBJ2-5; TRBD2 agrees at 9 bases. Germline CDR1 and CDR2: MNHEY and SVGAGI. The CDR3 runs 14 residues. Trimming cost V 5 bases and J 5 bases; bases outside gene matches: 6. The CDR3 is CASSLSGRPETQYF. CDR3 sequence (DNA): TGTGCCAGCAGTCTAAGCGGGAGGCCCGAGACCCAGTACTTC.

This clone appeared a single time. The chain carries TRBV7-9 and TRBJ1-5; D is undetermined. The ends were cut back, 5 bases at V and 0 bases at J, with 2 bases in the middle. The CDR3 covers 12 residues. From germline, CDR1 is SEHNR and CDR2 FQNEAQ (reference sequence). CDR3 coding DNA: TGTGCCAGCAGCAATAGCAATCAGCCCCAGCATTTT. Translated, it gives CASSNSNQPQHF.

The CDR3 sequence is CASSSGLDDTQYF. In DNA, the CDR3 is TGTGCCAGTAGCTCAGGACTAGACGATACGCAGTATTTT. This chain links TRBV19 with TRBJ2-3; 7 bases align to TRBD2. This CDR3 spans 13 amino acids. Trimming at V came to 6 bases and at J to 6 bases, leaving 6 bases not matched to a gene. CDR1 is LNHDA and CDR2 is SQIVND in the germline V gene (reference sequence).

The CDR3 DNA reads as TGTGCCAGCAGCCAAGAGGACACCTCCTACGAGCAGTACTTC. It translates to CASSQEDTSYEQYF. The chain carries TRBV4-2 and TRBJ2-7; tentatively, D is TRBD1 (5 bases). The CDR3 runs to 14 residues. The V end lost 0 bases, the J end lost 0 bases, and 6 bases lay between the germline ends. Germline-derived CDR1 and CDR2 are LGHNA and YNFKEQ.

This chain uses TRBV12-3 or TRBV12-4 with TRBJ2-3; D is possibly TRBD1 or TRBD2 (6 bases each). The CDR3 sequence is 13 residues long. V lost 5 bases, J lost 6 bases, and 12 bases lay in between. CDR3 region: CASSPGGRDTQYF. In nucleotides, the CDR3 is TGTGCCAGCAGTCCCGGGGGCCGGGATACGCAGTATTTT.

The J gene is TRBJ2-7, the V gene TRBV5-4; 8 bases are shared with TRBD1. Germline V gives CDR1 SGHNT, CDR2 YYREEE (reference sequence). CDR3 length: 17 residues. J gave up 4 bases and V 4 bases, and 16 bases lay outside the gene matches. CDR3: CASSLPPGQDLSYEQYF. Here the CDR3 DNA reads TGTGCCAGCAGCCTACCACCGGGACAGGACCTTTCTTACGAGCAGTACTTC.